A single T cell receptor beta chain is shown here with its context. What it recognizes is unknown. Germline CDR1 SGHNT, CDR2 YYREEE (reference sequence). CDR3 length equals 18 residues. The junction had 10 bases not matched to a gene; V was cut back by 0 bases and J by 2 bases. Using its own MiXCR run on the reads, TCRdb lists one record per CDR3 protein. The sample lists approximately 1,000,000 distinct CDR3 sequences; about 33% were seen once. The data originate from a study of T cell repertoires in cytomegalovirus infection. Study summary: Both recently identified HLA-C-restricted and well-studied HLA-B-restricted CMV epitopes were used in the study. Public TCR beta signatures provided an indication of both CMV infection and a matching HLA type. Study-level findings and limits: CMV carriers with the relevant HLA were identified by cumulative public TCR beta family frequency.

The receptor's source is a human donor in good health (CMV status not recorded). Some clones in this sample may be carry-over from other donors' samples. Sequencing was performed on cultured CD8+ T cells from PBMCs, taken from culture after CMV antigen stimulation. The chain joins TRBV5-4 to TRBJ2-7, with TRBD2 matching over 11 bases. CDR3 sequence: CASSLAPSGGTLPYEQYF. The CDR3 DNA reads as TGTGCCAGCAGCTTGGCCCCTAGCGGGGGGACTCTCCCCTACGAGCAGTACTTC.